This TCR beta chain originates from a study of metastatic and nonmetastatic thyroid tumors. Looking at the study overall: For malignant and benign thyroid patients, tumor or nodule tissue and blood were the sources whose repertoires were compared.

Findings and caveats of the study: When malignant thyroid tumors were compared with benign nodules, TCR beta diversity was reportedly significantly higher in the malignant tumors. This held in both blood and tumor samples.

TCRdb re-called the PCR reads via MiXCR. The repertoire has more than 7,500 clones, around 20% of them found once; the top ten carry approximately 16%. Thyroid surgery took place with no prior treatment in any patient. J lost 3 bases, V lost 0 bases, and 3 bases had no gene match. The germline gives CDR1 SGHRS, CDR2 YFSETQ. There are 17 residues in the CDR3. This clone was recorded at least ten times. The antigen is unknown. The sample comprised adjacent normal tissue. The receptor's source is a female donor with papillary thyroid cancer or a benign thyroid nodule (not recorded which). Some clones in this sample may be carry-over from other donors' samples. The chain links TRBV5-1 to TRBJ2-3; the match to TRBD2 covers 14 bases. This chain's CDR3 is CASSLGLAGGRTDTQYF. The CDR3, as DNA: TGCGCCAGCAGCTTGGGACTAGCGGGGGGGCGAACAGATACGCAGTATTTT.